This note documents a single T cell receptor beta chain sequence. Trimming removed 2 bases from V and 10 bases from J, with 21 bases in between. There are 16 residues in the CDR3. The germline V gene encodes CDR1 MNHEY and CDR2 SVGEGT. A single record per CDR3 protein comes from TCRdb applying MiXCR to the 5' RACE reads. In the table there are about 690,000 distinct CDR3 sequences, around 6% of which are singletons. The record originates from a study of identical twins. The chain uses TRBV6-2 or TRBV6-3 and TRBJ2-1, with TRBD2 as a possible D gene (6 bases). The sequence was obtained from a man between 18 and 29 years old in good health. The sample taken for sequencing was naive T cells sorted from blood. The CDR3 sequence: CASSYGAGSGENEQFF. CDR3 DNA sequence: TGTGCCAGCAGTTACGGGGCGGGGTCCGGGGAAAACGAGCAGTTCTTC.